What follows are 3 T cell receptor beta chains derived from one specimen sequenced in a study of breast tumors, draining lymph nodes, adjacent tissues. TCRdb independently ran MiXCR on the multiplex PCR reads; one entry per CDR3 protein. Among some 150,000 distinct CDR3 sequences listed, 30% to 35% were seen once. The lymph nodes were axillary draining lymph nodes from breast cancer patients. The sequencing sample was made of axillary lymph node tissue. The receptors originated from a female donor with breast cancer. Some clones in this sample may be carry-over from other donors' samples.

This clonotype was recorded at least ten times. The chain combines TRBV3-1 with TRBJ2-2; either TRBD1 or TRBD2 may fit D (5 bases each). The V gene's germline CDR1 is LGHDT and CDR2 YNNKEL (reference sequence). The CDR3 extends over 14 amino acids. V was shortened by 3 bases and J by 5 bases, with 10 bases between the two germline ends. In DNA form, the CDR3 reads TGTGCCAGCAGCCAGCTCAGGGAGACCGGGGAGCTGTTTTTT. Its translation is CASSQLRETGELFF.

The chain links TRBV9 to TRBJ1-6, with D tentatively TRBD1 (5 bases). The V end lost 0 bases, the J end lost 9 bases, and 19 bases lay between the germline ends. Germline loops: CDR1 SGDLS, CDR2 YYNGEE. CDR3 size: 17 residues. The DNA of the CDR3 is TGTGCCAGCAGCGTAGCTGGGGACGGTCCATGGGGTTCACCCCTCCACTTT. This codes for CASSVAGDGPWGSPLHF.

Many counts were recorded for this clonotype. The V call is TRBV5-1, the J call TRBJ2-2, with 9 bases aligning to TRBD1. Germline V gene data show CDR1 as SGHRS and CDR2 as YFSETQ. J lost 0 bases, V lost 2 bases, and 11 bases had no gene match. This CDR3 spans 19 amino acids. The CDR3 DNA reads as TGCGCCAGCAGCTTCGGTTTCGGACAGGGGCAAGCGAACACCGGGGAGCTGTTTTTT. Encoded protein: CASSFGFGQGQANTGELFF.